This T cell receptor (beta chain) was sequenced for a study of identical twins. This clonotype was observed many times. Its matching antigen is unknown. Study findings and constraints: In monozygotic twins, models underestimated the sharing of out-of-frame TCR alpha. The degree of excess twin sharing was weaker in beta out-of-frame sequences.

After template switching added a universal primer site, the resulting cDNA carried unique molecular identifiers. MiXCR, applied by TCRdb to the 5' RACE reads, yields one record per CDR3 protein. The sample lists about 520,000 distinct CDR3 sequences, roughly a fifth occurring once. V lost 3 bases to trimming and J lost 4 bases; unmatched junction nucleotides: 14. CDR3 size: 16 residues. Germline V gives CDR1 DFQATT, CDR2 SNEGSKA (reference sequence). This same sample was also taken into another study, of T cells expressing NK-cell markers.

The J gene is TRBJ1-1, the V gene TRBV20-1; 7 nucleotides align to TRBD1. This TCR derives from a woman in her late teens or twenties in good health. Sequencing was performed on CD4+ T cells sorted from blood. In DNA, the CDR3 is TGCAGTGCTAGTAAGACAGGGATCGGATTTGGCACTGAAGCTTTCTTT. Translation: CSASKTGIGFGTEAFF.